The clone carrying this T cell receptor beta chain has ten or more counts. Its antigen is unidentified. How the authors handled the data: Construction of a distant-metastasis classifier for papillary thyroid cancer relied on CDR3 differences across clinicopathological groups. TCRdb reprocessed the PCR reads using MiXCR. These V and J calls rely on TCRdb rather than the paper's analysis. The data contain about 22,000 clones, approximately 40% of them seen just once; the ten biggest clones take up roughly 20%. No patient received treatment before thyroid surgery. The sample comes from a study of metastatic and nonmetastatic thyroid tumors. Study information: For malignant and benign thyroid patients, tumor or nodule tissue and blood were the sources whose repertoires were compared. General observations from the study: The study reportedly found significantly higher TCR beta diversity in malignant thyroid tumors than benign nodules, in blood and tumor.

The junction had 3 bases not matched to a gene; V was cut back by 0 bases and J by 4 bases. The CDR3 length is 15 residues. The V gene's germline CDR1 is GTSNPN and CDR2 SVGIG (reference sequence). The TCR comes from a male donor with papillary thyroid cancer or a benign thyroid nodule (not recorded which). Some clones in this sample may be carry-over from other donors' samples. The chain links TRBV30 to TRBJ1-3; 10 bases agree with TRBD1. The sample comprised blood. CDR3 amino acids: CAWSVTGGSGNTIYF. CDR3 DNA sequence: TGTGCCTGGAGTGTGACAGGGGGCTCCGGAAACACCATATATTTT.